This T cell receptor (beta chain) derives from a study of PD-L1 blockade in urothelial cancer. There are 16 residues in the CDR3. Trimming stripped 6 bases from V and 7 bases from J, with 22 bases between. Germline lookup yields CDR1 MDHEN and CDR2 SYDVKM. Time point specified: pretreatment peripheral blood. Profiling relied on immunoSEQ multiplex PCR, and the TCRdb table lists in-frame clones only, not all of them. The repertoire holds around 71,000 clones, with 85% as singletons. The input for sequencing was PBMCs, taken around atezolizumab (anti-PD-L1) treatment. V is TRBV28 and J is TRBJ2-1; TRBD2 is a possible D gene (7 bases). This clonotype was sampled from a man in his forties with urothelial cancer. CDR3 bases: TGTGCCAGCAGCCACCTCTGGACAGAGGGGGGGAATGAGCAGTTCTTC. Translation gives CASSHLWTEGGNEQFF.